This entry lists 28 T cell receptor beta chains sequenced from one sample in a study of blood T cell repertoires in COVID-19. Sequenced by immunoSEQ multiplex PCR; TCRdb stores in-frame clones only, minus some. Here the sample spans 95,000 to 150,000 clones, 69% being singletons. Sequenced sample: peripheral blood. The receptor set was obtained from a woman aged 70-85 years with acute or convalescent COVID-19.

The chain is built from TRBV10-3 and TRBJ2-6; 9 bases match TRBD1. CDR1 ENHRY and CDR2 SYGVKD come from the germline V gene. J was trimmed by 0 bases and V by 7 bases; bases with no gene match: 10. The CDR3 loop spans 18 amino acids. CDR3 amino acids: CAIKKTGGFDSGANVLTF. The DNA of the CDR3 is TGTGCCATCAAGAAGACAGGGGGGTTTGACTCTGGGGCCAACGTCCTGACTTTC.

The chain carries TRBV5-5 and TRBJ2-1, with 10 nucleotides matching TRBD2. The CDR3 is 16 amino acids. Germline lookup yields CDR1 SGHKS and CDR2 YYEKEE (reference sequence). Germline trimming cut 3 bases from V and 8 bases from J; bases unmatched to any gene: 11. The CDR3 coding sequence is TGTGCCAGCAGCTGGGGCCTAGCGGGAGATCAGTATGAGCAGTTCTTC. This encodes CASSWGLAGDQYEQFF. Variable domain in full (rest from reference TRBV5-5 and TRBJ2-1): DAGVTQSPTHLIKTRGQQVTLRCSPISGHKSVSWYQQVLGQGPQFIFQYYEKEERGRGNFPDRFSARQFPNYSSELNVNALLLGDSALYLCASSWGLAGDQYEQFFGPGTRLTVL.

The V gene is TRBV30, the J gene TRBJ1-1, with no clear D. Germline lookup yields CDR1 GTSNPN and CDR2 SVGIG (reference sequence). With 5 bases removed from V and 5 bases from J, the gap between germline ends came to 15 bases. The CDR3 spans 13 residues. This CDR3 is CAWAKWSGTEAFF. CDR3 DNA sequence: TGTGCCTGGGCTAAATGGTCCGGGACTGAAGCTTTCTTT.

The chain links TRBV15 to TRBJ2-7; TRBD1 is a possible D gene (6 bases). The germline V and J ends were trimmed by 3 bases and 7 bases, with 19 bases remaining between them. Germline V gene sequence: CDR1 LNHNV, CDR2 YYDKDF (reference sequence). The CDR3 has 15 residues. The CDR3 is CATSRTGPLRSEQYF. CDR3 DNA: TGTGCCACCAGCAGGACAGGACCTCTACGATCGGAGCAGTACTTC.

This chain links TRBV5-1 with TRBJ2-7; 13 positions agree with TRBD2. The ends lost 0 bases at V and 6 bases at J; junction bases unmatched: 6. CDR1 and CDR2 from the germline V gene are SGHRS and YFSETQ. CDR3 length equals 16 residues. CDR3 sequence (DNA): TGCGCCAGCAGCTTGGAAGGACTAGCGGGAGAGGGCGAGCAGTACTTC. This gives the protein CASSLEGLAGEGEQYF.

The gene calls are TRBV9 and TRBJ2-3, with 12 bases identical to TRBD2. The germline CDR1 and CDR2 sequences are SGDLS and YYNGEE. Germline trimming cut 0 bases from V and 5 bases from J; bases unmatched to any gene: 10. CDR3 size: 18 residues. The CDR3 DNA sequence: TGTGCCAGCAGCGTAGAGGGACTAGCGGGCCAACTGGTAGATACGCAGTATTTT. Its translation: CASSVEGLAGQLVDTQYF.

This chain uses TRBV6-2 or TRBV6-3 with TRBJ2-3; 8 bases fit TRBD1. The CDR3 sequence is 18 residues long. Trimming cost V 2 bases and J 5 bases; bases outside gene matches: 15. The germline CDR1 and CDR2 sequences are MNHEY and SVGEGT. In DNA, the CDR3 is TGTGCCAGCAGTTACAGGCAGGGGGCGATACGTATCGGAGATACGCAGTATTTT. Protein: CASSYRQGAIRIGDTQYF.

This clone was recorded a few times. This chain links TRBV5-4 with TRBJ1-2; possible D gene TRBD1, 6 bases. The CDR3 contains 14 residues. V was trimmed by 0 bases and J by 2 bases, leaving 8 bases between them. Germline CDR1 is SGHNT and CDR2 is YYREEE (reference sequence). The CDR3 reads CASSLAGHNYGYTF. The CDR3 region has the DNA TGTGCCAGCAGCTTGGCGGGACACAACTATGGCTACACCTTC. Full variable domain (outside the CDR3, taken from reference TRBV5-4 and TRBJ1-2): ETGVTQSPTHLIKTRGQQVTLRCSSQSGHNTVSWYQQALGQGPQFIFQYYREEENGRGNFPPRFSGLQFPNYSSELNVNALELDDSALYLCASSLAGHNYGYTFGSGTRLTVV.

CDR3 DNA: TGTGCCAGAAGCCTCAATCGGACTAGCGGGAGCTCCTACAATGAGCAGTTCTTC. Encoded protein: CARSLNRTSGSSYNEQFF. This rearrangement joins TRBV5-3 to TRBJ2-1; 13 bases match TRBD2. TRBV5-3 is an ORF for which the function is uncertain. The CDR3 contains 18 residues. After removal of 4 bases from V and 0 bases from J, the junction contained 7 bases not matched to a gene.

The chain links TRBV7-2 to TRBJ2-3, with 10 bases that match TRBD2. The CDR3 runs to 16 residues. The J segment lost 6 bases and the V segment lost 2 bases, leaving 8 bases of the junction unmatched. Germline V gene data show CDR1 as SGHTA and CDR2 as FQGNSA. The CDR3 coding sequence is TGTGCCAGCAGCTTAAGGGTGTCTAGCGGGAGCGATACGCAGTATTTT. This sequence encodes CASSLRVSSGSDTQYF. The full variable domain, with the rest looked up from reference TRBV7-2 and TRBJ2-3, is GAGVSQSPSNKVTEKGKDVELRCDPISGHTALYWYRQSLGQGLEFLIYFQGNSAPDKSGLPSDRFSAERTGGSVSTLTIQRTQQEDSAVYLCASSLRVSSGSDTQYFGPGTRLTVL.

This clone showed up just a few times. This rearrangement joins TRBV3-1 (or the pseudogene TRBV3-2) to TRBJ2-1; 9 bases fit TRBD1. After removal of 5 bases from V and 1 base from J, the junction contained 9 bases not matched to a gene. The CDR3 is 17 residues long. Per germline, CDR1 LGHDT and CDR2 YNNKEL (reference sequence). CDR3 sequence (DNA): TGTGCCAGCAGCGCAAATCCCGGACAGGGGTCCTACAATGAGCAGTTCTTC. Its protein product is CASSANPGQGSYNEQFF.

The CDR3 spells CASSFAGGTEAFF. DNA of the CDR3: TGTGCCAGCAGCTTCGCAGGGGGCACTGAAGCTTTCTTT. The chain joins TRBV5-4 to TRBJ1-1; 7 nucleotides line up with TRBD1. J gave up 4 bases and V 2 bases, and 2 bases lay outside the gene matches. Germline V CDR1 and CDR2: SGHNT, YYREEE (reference sequence). CDR3 size: 13 residues. Combining the CDR3 with reference TRBV5-4 and TRBJ1-1 gives the whole variable domain ETGVTQSPTHLIKTRGQQVTLRCSSQSGHNTVSWYQQALGQGPQFIFQYYREEENGRGNFPPRFSGLQFPNYSSELNVNALELDDSALYLCASSFAGGTEAFFGQGTRLTVV.

The CDR3 loop reads CASSGTGSSYEQYF. The CDR3 DNA sequence: TGTGCCAGCAGCGGGACAGGGTCGTCCTACGAGCAGTACTTC. The chain carries TRBV9 and TRBJ2-7; 8 bases fit TRBD1. The CDR3 covers 14 residues. Germline-derived CDR1 and CDR2 are SGDLS and YYNGEE. V lost 3 bases to trimming and J lost 1 base; unmatched junction nucleotides: 3. Full variable domain (remainder filled in from reference TRBV9 and TRBJ2-7): DSGVTQTPKHLITATGQRVTLRCSPRSGDLSVYWYQQSLDQGLQFLIQYYNGEERAKGNILERFSAQQFPDLHSELNLSSLELGDSALYFCASSGTGSSYEQYFGPGTRLTVT.

This clone was recorded a few times. The V and J genes are TRBV27 and TRBJ1-1; 10 bases map to TRBD1. Germline CDR1 and CDR2: MNHEY and SMNVEV (reference sequence). The CDR3 covers 17 residues. V was pared by 5 bases and J by 4 bases, with 13 bases of the junction left unmatched. As DNA, the CDR3 is TGTGCCAGCAGTAATTCCGGGACAGGGGCCATGATCACTGAAGCTTTCTTT. Protein: CASSNSGTGAMITEAFF.

The J gene is TRBJ2-2, the V gene TRBV14, with D possibly TRBD2 on 5 matching bases. CDR1 SGHDN and CDR2 FVKESK come from the germline V gene. V lost 1 base and J 4 bases, leaving 13 bases between the germline ends. CDR3 length: 16 residues. This CDR3 reads CASSQGVFRGTGELFF. The DNA of the CDR3 is TGTGCCAGCAGCCAAGGGGTTTTCCGGGGCACCGGGGAGCTGTTTTTT.

V is TRBV7-2 and J is TRBJ2-6; 7 nucleotides agree with TRBD1. This CDR3 region has 16 residues. Germline V CDR1 and CDR2: SGHTA, FQGNSA. Trimming removed 6 bases from V and 2 bases from J; junction bases left unmatched: 7. The CDR3 bases are TGTGCCAGCAGTCCAGAAACAGGGGCTGGGGCCAACGTCCTGACTTTC. Translating it yields CASSPETGAGANVLTF.

There are a few counts of this clone. This rearrangement joins TRBV5-1 to TRBJ1-2; D uncertain. The CDR3 sequence is 15 residues long. Germline CDR1 SGHRS, CDR2 YFSETQ. The germline V and J ends were trimmed by 4 bases and 0 bases, with 13 bases remaining between them. CDR3 in amino acids: CASSPRTDTNYGYTF. CDR3 sequence (DNA): TGCGCCAGCAGCCCTCGAACAGATACTAACTATGGCTACACCTTC.

This chain links TRBV2 with TRBJ2-7; D is perhaps TRBD1 (6 bases). V gave up 4 bases and J gave up 7 bases, with 14 bases separating them. The CDR3 is 13 residues long. Germline V CDR1 and CDR2: SNHLY, FYNNEI. The CDR3 loop reads CASSGGTPSEQYF. The CDR3 DNA follows: TGTGCCAGCAGTGGTGGGACACCCTCTGAGCAGTACTTC.

The table lists this clone with a few counts. This CDR3 is CASSHRSSTDTQYF. CDR3 bases: TGTGCCAGCAGCCACAGGTCTAGCACAGATACGCAGTATTTT. This rearrangement joins TRBV5-8 to TRBJ2-3; tentative D call: TRBD1 (5 bases). V dropped 4 bases and J dropped 0 bases, with 9 bases sitting between them. The germline V gene has CDR1 SGHTS and CDR2 YDEGEE. The CDR3 length is 14 residues.

Only a few counts were recorded for this clone. The chain couples TRBV7-9 to TRBJ1-1, with TRBD1 matching over 7 bases. Germline V gene lookup returns CDR1 SEHNR and CDR2 FQNEAQ (reference sequence). Trimming at V came to 1 base and at J to 3 bases, leaving 5 bases not matched to a gene. The CDR3 covers 15 residues. The CDR3 DNA reads as TGTGCCAGCAGCTTAGTAGCGACAGGGTACACTGAAGCTTTCTTT. Its protein is CASSLVATGYTEAFF.

The chain recombines TRBV30 with TRBJ1-5; D uncertain. Trimming took 3 bases from V and 2 from J, leaving 8 bases between them. CDR1 and CDR2 (germline): GTSNPN, SVGIG (reference sequence). The CDR3 has 13 residues. The CDR3 nucleotides read TGTGCCTGGAGCCGCACGGGCAATCAGCCCCAGCATTTT. This translates into CAWSRTGNQPQHF.

The table lists this clone with a few counts. This chain uses TRBV5-1 with TRBJ2-2; perhaps TRBD1 as D (6 bases). This CDR3 spans 17 amino acids. Trimming removed 1 base from V and 0 bases from J, with 13 bases in between. The germline gives CDR1 SGHRS, CDR2 YFSETQ. The CDR3 DNA reads TGCGCCAGCAGCTTGACGATGGGGGCTTCGAACACCGGGGAGCTGTTTTTT. Translation gives CASSLTMGASNTGELFF.

This clone was detected only once. In DNA form, the CDR3 reads TGTGCCAGCAGCCCACTAGCAGACTACAATGAGCAGTTCTTC. It encodes CASSPLADYNEQFF. This sequence joins TRBV3-1 (or the pseudogene TRBV3-2) and TRBJ2-1, with a weak D call TRBD2 (6 bases). From germline, CDR1 is LGHDT and CDR2 YNNKEL (reference sequence). The V gene lost 4 bases and the J gene lost 3 bases, with 10 bases spanning the gap. This CDR3 spans 14 amino acids.

The CDR3 protein is CASSLEGQVYNEQFF. The CDR3 nucleotides are TGCGCCAGCAGCTTGGAGGGACAGGTCTACAATGAGCAGTTCTTC. This chain connects TRBV5-1 to TRBJ2-1, with 8 bases matching TRBD1. Germline-derived CDR1 and CDR2 are SGHRS and YFSETQ. The CDR3 covers 15 residues. Trimming at V came to 0 bases and at J to 3 bases, leaving 2 bases not matched to a gene.

The rearrangement uses TRBV3-1 (or the pseudogene TRBV3-2) and TRBJ2-5; TRBD2 is a possible D gene (6 bases). The CDR3 is 15 amino acids. Trimming removed 3 bases from V and 3 bases from J, with 14 bases in between. The germline V gene encodes CDR1 LGHDT and CDR2 YNNKEL (reference sequence). CDR3 loop: CASSQDPGTEETQYF. The CDR3 DNA follows: TGTGCCAGCAGCCAGGACCCCGGGACTGAAGAGACCCAGTACTTC.

The chain links TRBV27 to TRBJ1-1; D is ambiguous. The ends were cut back, 6 bases at V and 1 base at J, with 18 bases in the middle. The germline CDR1 and CDR2 sequences are MNHEY and SMNVEV (reference sequence). The CDR3 loop spans 16 amino acids. CDR3 residues: CASRLYYREPNTEAFF. The CDR3, as DNA: TGTGCCAGCAGGCTATATTACAGAGAGCCGAACACTGAAGCTTTCTTT.

This clone has only a few counts. The chain joins TRBV2 to TRBJ1-5; TRBD1 matches 9 bases. The V segment lost 8 bases and the J segment 5 bases; nucleotides outside the gene matches: 13. CDR3 length: 16 residues. Germline loops: CDR1 SNHLY, CDR2 FYNNEI. The CDR3, as DNA: TGTGCCAGCGAATCTGGGGCGACAGGGGGGCATCAGCCCCAGCATTTT. It specifies CASESGATGGHQPQHF.

This rearrangement joins TRBV27 to TRBJ1-2, with a tentative D call TRBD1 (5 bases). The CDR3 totals 15 residues. V was cut by 3 bases and J by 8 bases, with 19 bases left in between. Germline CDR1 MNHEY, CDR2 SMNVEV (reference sequence). The CDR3 region is CASSFSGQPVRGYTF. The CDR3 DNA follows: TGTGCCAGCAGTTTCAGTGGACAACCGGTACGGGGCTACACCTTC.